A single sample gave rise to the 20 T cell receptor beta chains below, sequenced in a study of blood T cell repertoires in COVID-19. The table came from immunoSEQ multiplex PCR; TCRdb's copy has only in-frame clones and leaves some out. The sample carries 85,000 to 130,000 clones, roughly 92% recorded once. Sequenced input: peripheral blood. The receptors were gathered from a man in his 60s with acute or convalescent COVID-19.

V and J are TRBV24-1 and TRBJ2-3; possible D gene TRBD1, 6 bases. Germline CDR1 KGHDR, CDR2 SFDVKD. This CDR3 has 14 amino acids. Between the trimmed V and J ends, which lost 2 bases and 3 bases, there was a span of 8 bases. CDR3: CATSDYTGTDTQYF. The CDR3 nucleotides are TGTGCCACCAGTGATTATACAGGGACAGATACGCAGTATTTT.

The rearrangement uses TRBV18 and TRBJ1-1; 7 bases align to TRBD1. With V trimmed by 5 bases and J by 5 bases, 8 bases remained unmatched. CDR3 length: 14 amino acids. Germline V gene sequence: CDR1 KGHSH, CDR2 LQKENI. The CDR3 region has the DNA TGTGCCAGCTCAGAAACAGGGGCTGTAACTGAAGCTTTCTTT. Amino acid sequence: CASSETGAVTEAFF.

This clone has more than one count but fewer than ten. DNA of the CDR3: TGTGCCAGCAGTGAGGGGCACAGGGGGGGCAATCAGCCCCAGCATTTT. The encoded protein is CASSEGHRGGNQPQHF. J is TRBJ1-5 and V is TRBV25-1; 8 nucleotides align to TRBD1. The CDR3 is 16 amino acids. V shed 3 bases, J shed 2 bases, and the junction held 6 bases outside the gene matches. Germline values: CDR1 MGHDK, CDR2 SYGVNS.

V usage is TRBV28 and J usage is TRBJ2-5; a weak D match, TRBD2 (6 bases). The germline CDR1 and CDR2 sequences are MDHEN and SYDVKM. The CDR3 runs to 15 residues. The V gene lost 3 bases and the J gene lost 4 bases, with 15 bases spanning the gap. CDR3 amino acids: CASSFSLANPETQYF. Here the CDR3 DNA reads TGTGCCAGCAGTTTCTCCCTAGCGAATCCAGAGACCCAGTACTTC. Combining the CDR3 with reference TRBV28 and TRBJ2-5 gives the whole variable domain DVKVTQSSRYLVKRTGEKVFLECVQDMDHENMFWYRQDPGLGLRLIYFSYDVKMKEKGDIPEGYSVSREKKERFSLILESASTNQTSMYLCASSFSLANPETQYFGPGTRLLVL.

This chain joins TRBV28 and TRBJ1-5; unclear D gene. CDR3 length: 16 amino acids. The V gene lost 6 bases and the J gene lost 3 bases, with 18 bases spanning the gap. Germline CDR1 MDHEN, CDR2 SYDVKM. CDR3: CASRSQLTTNNQPQHF. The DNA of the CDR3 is TGTGCCAGCAGATCTCAGCTCACCACTAACAATCAGCCCCAGCATTTT.

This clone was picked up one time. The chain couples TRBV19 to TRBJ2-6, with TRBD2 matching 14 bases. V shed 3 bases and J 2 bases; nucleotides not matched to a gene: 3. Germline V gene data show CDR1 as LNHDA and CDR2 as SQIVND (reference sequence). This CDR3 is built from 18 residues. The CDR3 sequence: CASSIGLAGGAGANVLTF. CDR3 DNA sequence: TGTGCCAGTAGTATCGGACTAGCGGGAGGAGCTGGGGCCAACGTCCTGACTTTC.

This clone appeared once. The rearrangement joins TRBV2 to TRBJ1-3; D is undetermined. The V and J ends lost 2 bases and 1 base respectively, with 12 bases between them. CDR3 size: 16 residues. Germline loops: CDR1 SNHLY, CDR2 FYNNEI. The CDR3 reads CASSESLTRSGNTIYF. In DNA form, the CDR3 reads TGTGCCAGCAGTGAAAGTCTTACCAGATCTGGAAACACCATATATTTT.

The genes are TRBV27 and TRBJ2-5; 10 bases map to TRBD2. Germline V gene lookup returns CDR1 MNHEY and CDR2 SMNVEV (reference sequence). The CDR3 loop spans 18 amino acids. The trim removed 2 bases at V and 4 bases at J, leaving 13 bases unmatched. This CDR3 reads CASSLTGLAGVGAETQYF. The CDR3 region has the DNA TGTGCCAGCAGTTTAACCGGGCTAGCGGGAGTGGGGGCAGAGACCCAGTACTTC.

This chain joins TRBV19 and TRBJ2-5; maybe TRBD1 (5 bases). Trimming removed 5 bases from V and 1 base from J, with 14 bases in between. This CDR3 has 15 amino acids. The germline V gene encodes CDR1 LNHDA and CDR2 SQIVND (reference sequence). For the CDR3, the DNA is TGTGCCAGTAGTGCCCCGTCCAGGGCCCAAGAGACCCAGTACTTC. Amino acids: CASSAPSRAQETQYF.

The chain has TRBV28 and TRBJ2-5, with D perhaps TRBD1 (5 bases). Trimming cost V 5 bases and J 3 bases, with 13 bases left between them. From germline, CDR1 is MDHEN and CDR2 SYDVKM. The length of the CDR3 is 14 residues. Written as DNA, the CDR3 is TGTGCCAGCAGTCCCCCGGGCAGGGAAGAGACCCAGTACTTC. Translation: CASSPPGREETQYF.

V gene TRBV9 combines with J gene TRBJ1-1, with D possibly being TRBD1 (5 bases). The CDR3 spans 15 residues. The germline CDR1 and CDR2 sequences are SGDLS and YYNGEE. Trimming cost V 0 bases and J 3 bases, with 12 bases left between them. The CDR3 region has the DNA TGTGCCAGCAGCGTAGTTCCAGAAGGGGACACTGAAGCTTTCTTT. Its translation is CASSVVPEGDTEAFF.

The CDR3 reads CASSGTLAGGRDTQYF. The CDR3 DNA is TGTGCCAGCAGCGGGACACTAGCGGGAGGGCGGGATACGCAGTATTTT. The chain has TRBV9 and TRBJ2-3, with 13 bases that match TRBD2. The germline gives CDR1 SGDLS, CDR2 YYNGEE. There are 16 residues in the CDR3. V dropped 3 bases and J dropped 6; count of bases not matched to a gene: 7.

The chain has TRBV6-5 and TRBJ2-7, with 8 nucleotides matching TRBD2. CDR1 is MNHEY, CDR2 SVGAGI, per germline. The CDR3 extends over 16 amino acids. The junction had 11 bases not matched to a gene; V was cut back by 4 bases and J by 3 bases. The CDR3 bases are TGTGCCAGCAGTTGGCTAGCGGGTGCGGCAGGCTACGAGCAGTACTTC. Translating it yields CASSWLAGAAGYEQYF.

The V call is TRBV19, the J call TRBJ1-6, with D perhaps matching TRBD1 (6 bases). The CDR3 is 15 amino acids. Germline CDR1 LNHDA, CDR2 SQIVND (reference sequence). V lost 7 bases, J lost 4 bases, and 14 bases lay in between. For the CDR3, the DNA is TGTGCCAGTACCTACGGGGGGCTATATAATTCACCCCTCCACTTT. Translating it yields CASTYGGLYNSPLHF.

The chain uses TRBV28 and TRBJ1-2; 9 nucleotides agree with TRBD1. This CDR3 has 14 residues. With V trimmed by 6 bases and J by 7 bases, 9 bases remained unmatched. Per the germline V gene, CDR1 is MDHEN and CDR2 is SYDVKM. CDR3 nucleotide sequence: TGTGCCAGCAGGACATCGGGACAGGGTTCTGGCTACACCTTC. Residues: CASRTSGQGSGYTF.

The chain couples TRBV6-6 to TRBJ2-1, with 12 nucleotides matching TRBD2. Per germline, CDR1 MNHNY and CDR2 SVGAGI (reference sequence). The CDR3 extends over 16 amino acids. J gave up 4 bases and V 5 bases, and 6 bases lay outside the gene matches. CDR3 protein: CASSPPSGRGYNEQFF. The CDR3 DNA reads TGTGCCAGCAGTCCCCCTAGCGGGAGGGGGTACAATGAGCAGTTCTTC.

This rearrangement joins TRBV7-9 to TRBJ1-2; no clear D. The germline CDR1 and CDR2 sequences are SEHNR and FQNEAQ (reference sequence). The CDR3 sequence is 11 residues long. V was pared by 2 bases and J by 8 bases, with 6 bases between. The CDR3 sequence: CASSLLIGYTF. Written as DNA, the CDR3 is TGTGCCAGCAGCTTATTAATAGGCTACACCTTC.

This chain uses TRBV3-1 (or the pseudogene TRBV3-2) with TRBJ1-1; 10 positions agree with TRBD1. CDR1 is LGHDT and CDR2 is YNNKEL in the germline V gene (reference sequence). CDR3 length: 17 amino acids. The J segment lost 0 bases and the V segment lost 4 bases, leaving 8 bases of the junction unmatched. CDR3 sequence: CASSRRTGGGMNTEAFF. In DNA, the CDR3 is TGTGCCAGCAGCCGACGGACAGGGGGAGGTATGAACACTGAAGCTTTCTTT.

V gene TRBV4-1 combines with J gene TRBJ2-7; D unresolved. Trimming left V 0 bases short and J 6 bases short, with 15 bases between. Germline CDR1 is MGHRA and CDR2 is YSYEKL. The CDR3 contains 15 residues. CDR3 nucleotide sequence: TGCGCCAGCAGCCAAGATTATGGGTTCGGGTCCGAGCAGTACTTC. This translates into CASSQDYGFGSEQYF.

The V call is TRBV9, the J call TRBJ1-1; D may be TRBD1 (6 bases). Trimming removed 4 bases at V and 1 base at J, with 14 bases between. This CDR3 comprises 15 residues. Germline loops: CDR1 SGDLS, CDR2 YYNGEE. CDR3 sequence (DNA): TGTGCCAGCAGCCCCTCGGGACAACAGAACACTGAAGCTTTCTTT. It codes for CASSPSGQQNTEAFF. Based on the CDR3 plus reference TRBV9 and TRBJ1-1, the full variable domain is DSGVTQTPKHLITATGQRVTLRCSPRSGDLSVYWYQQSLDQGLQFLIQYYNGEERAKGNILERFSAQQFPDLHSELNLSSLELGDSALYFCASSPSGQQNTEAFFGQGTRLTVV.